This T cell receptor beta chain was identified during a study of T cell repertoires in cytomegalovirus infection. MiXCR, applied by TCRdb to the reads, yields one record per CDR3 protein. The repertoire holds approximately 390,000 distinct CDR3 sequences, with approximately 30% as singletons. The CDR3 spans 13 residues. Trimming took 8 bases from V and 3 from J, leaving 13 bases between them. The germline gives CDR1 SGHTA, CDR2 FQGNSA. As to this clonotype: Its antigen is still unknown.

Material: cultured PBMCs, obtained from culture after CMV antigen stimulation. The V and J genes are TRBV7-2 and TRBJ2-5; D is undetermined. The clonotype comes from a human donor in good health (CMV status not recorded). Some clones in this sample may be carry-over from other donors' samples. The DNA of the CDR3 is TGTGCCAGCGGAACCTACCTGGAAGAGACCCAGTACTTC. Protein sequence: CASGTYLEETQYF.